This T cell receptor (beta chain) was retrieved from a study of cytomegalovirus exposure and HLA in healthy donors (dated 2017 in TCRdb). About the investigation overall: An earlier analysis of roughly 500 of the donors reported about 300 Gb of sequence data and 95 million to 120 million unique TCR beta sequences obtained from about 179 million T cells. Several DR-DQ haplotypes were treated as single units for association and clustering because of strong linkage in the cohort. On average, roughly 200,000 unique TCR beta nucleotide sequences were sequenced per donor among 398 genotyped donors of the cohort, with about 17% of those sequences being non-productive. The study used immunosequencing to profile the T cell repertoires of 670 or so subjects and linked those repertoires to cytomegalovirus serostatus. High-throughput TCR immunosequencing, statistical association of individual TCRs with disease status, and machine learning were combined to predict cytomegalovirus infection status. An earlier analysis of fewer than 750 of the donors used high-throughput TCR beta sequencing to judge whether each TCR beta V gene segment behaved as functional or pseudogenic. Of the 398 genotyped donors, over 80% were placed in the genetic ancestry cluster associated with self-reported Caucasian donors. Besides the first cohort of roughly 660 subjects, a separate validation cohort made up of 120 different subjects was used. Every discovery cohort repertoire had been produced on one sequencing platform. Class I and class II HLA loci were covered by the typing at four-digit resolution. A later analysis re-examined previously published TCR beta repertoires from more than 600 donors and added high-resolution HLA genotyping to investigate patterns of TCR occurrence. The later analysis used no new phenotypic data to find candidate immune exposures, relying instead on TCR beta sequences and their occurrence across donors. The study was designed to test whether signatures of past pathogen exposure could be identified by cataloging public T cell receptors. The number of donors typed differed by locus, with about 629-640 for A, B, C, DRB1 and DQB1, approximately 500 for DQA1, 600 to 610 for DPA1, and 400 to 490 for DPB1. An early release covering roughly 600 HLA-typed donors comprised approximately 290 gigabases of sequencing data and approximately 85 million unique TCR sequences. In a later genetic analysis, genome-wide SNP genotypes for about 60% of the 666 donors were used, and that subset was treated as a discovery cohort. Donor age, sex, ethnicity and CMV serostatus were compiled together with the repertoire data.

What the authors observed across the whole study: The sequencing pipeline was judged likely to have produced a cluster of highly shared sequence variants as a technical artifact. A further reported finding was that TCR beta sequences accurately predicted the HLA-A and HLA-B alleles for most subjects in the first cohort. Most TCR sequences were seen in very few donors, while some public TCRs were found in many individuals. Because counts were too low, 15 to 20 rarely observed V segments, including chromosome 9 orphons, were excluded from the earlier analysis of under 650 of the donors. At a false discovery rate of 0.05, a later analysis linked fewer than 20,000 TCR beta sequences to specific HLA alleles. Three of the identified cytomegalovirus-associated TCR beta chains were confirmed in vitro to be specific for cytomegalovirus antigens. Because some donors lacked HLA typing at each locus, the association tests relied only on the typed subset. In an earlier analysis of a few hundred of the donors, most TCR beta V segments were observed in productive rearrangements about 87% or about 30% of the time, broadly matching IMGT annotations. An association between a missense DCLRE1C variant and V-gene and J-gene trimming of TCR beta chains was found in a later genetic analysis and replicated in an independent cohort. Several of the top co-occurrence clusters appeared to be linked to parvovirus B19, influenza, CMV and Epstein-Barr virus, according to a later analysis. Compared with equally common non-associated chains, HLA-associated TCR beta chains in a later analysis were more clonally expanded and had lower generation probabilities. The cohort was sequenced for TCR beta chains only, and without alpha or paired-chain data the features that could be detected were limited. Correlated functional status among segregating V segments might be attributable to linkage disequilibrium, but an unknown experimental factor could not be ruled out. According to a later analysis, TCR association rates differed among HLA loci, with DRB1 alleles showing the most associated TCRs and HLA-C alleles showing the fewest. Some IMGT-functional V segments, including TRBV6-2 and TRBV6-3, could not be distinguished by the 87-base-pair reads and were therefore excluded. Most CMV-associated TCR beta chains appeared to be HLA-restricted in a later analysis, and the HLA associations seemed to be driven largely by CMV exposure. For the cohort, immune exposure information was limited to CMV serostatus. The classifier was reported to diagnose cytomegalovirus status with high specificity and sensitivity in both the original cohort and the validation cohort. According to a later genetic analysis, donors in an Asian-associated ancestry cluster had fewer N-insertions in productive TCRs than the approximately 630-donor mean. In the study, around 150 TCR beta chains were listed as associated with cytomegalovirus. When HLA alleles, especially DR and DQ, strongly co-occurred, attributing TCR associations to individual alleles was difficult. Roughly uniform sequencing depth across donors was assumed in presence/absence analyses, although this assumption may not hold. It was suggested by the authors that the approach could potentially be generalized to other disease states and immunological phenotypes.

As concerns this clone: Its antigen is currently not known. Base qualities are missing; no much larger clone stands one base away.

The cohort consisted of 600 or so healthy bone marrow donors. At the time of sampling, every cohort member was nominally healthy, though immune exposures that went unrecorded were likely present. The donor tested CMV seronegative and was one of the 352 seronegative cohort members. A peripheral blood sample was provided by each donor, and peripheral blood mononuclear cells were used for TCR beta sequencing. The Qiagen DNeasy Blood Extraction Kit was used to extract genomic DNA from the blood cell samples. Receptor amplification or capture employed the immunoSEQ multiplex PCR assay. For the multiplex PCR, a mixture combining 60 forward primers for TCR Vbeta segments and 13 reverse primers for TCR Jbeta segments was used. The CDR3 region of rearranged TCR beta genes was amplified from genomic DNA by a multiplex PCR assay. Amplified TCR beta libraries were sequenced as 87-base-pair reads on the Illumina HiSeq System. The published analysis was carried out like this. Across the roughly 600 repertoires, a later analysis counted tens of millions of unique TCR beta chains, around 11 million of which were shared by at least two donors. To remove PCR and sequencing errors, raw reads were error-corrected and collapsed into unique sequences using a nearest-neighbor algorithm that merged closely related sequences. V, D and J gene segments were assigned by aligning CDR3 sequences to IMGT reference sequences. For a sequence to be retained, a match of at least six nucleotides was required to both a V gene segment and a J gene segment. Rearrangements were called productive when the CDR3 lacked stop codons and stayed in frame with V and J; all others were non-productive. CDR3 was defined by IMGT convention, running from the second conserved V-encoded cysteine to the conserved J-encoded phenylalanine. Sequences without an unambiguous match to a single V gene segment were excluded from the earlier analysis of 587 of the donors. An earlier analysis of some 610 of the donors called V segments functional above 56.7% productive rearrangements and segregating when the between-donor standard deviation exceeded 5%. A statistical classification framework was built to diagnose cytomegalovirus status from the catalog of TCR beta chain sequences. In a later analysis, V and J genes were assigned by comparing TCR nucleotide sequences against IMGT/GENE-DB human TR gene sequences. A later analysis assigned CDR3 sequences and most-parsimonious VDJ recombination scenarios with the TCRdist pipeline. A later analysis defined each TCR beta chain by its CDR3 amino acid sequence plus V-gene family, and excluded reads lacking a unique V-gene family. A later analysis removed 550 to 700 highly shared, low-generation-probability nucleotide sequences to deal with suspected cross-contamination and a sequencing artifact. For each public chain, a later analysis derived a clonal expansion index from normalized ranks of inferred template counts within each repertoire. Generation probabilities in a later analysis came from a VDJ recombination model fitted to out-of-frame rearrangements, and those results were checked against IGoR. A later analysis scored TCR-TCR, TCR-HLA and TCR-CMV co-occurrence with hypergeometric tests, applying a repertoire-size bias correction to TCR pairs. To estimate false discovery rates, a later analysis permuted the HLA or CMV assignments 20 times. In a later analysis, co-occurring TCRs were grouped using DBSCAN, and TCRdist sequence similarity was added for clustering within HLA-allele-positive subsets. Repertoires with fewer than 30,000 or more than 120,000 public chains, plus five repertoires with anomalous nucleotide sharing, were excluded from co-occurrence clustering. The table comes from immuneACCESS by way of TCRdb, which keeps in-frame sequences with V and J called. Part of the clones is missing from these tables; in studies checked, under half for an unresolved V gene and the rest for unknown reasons. V and J calls and clone size come straight from that table; D and trimming were deduced from the DNA. Across this sample there are 36,000 or so clones, with roughly 88% seen only once. The ten top clones hold roughly 4% of the sample.

Looking up the germline V gene yields CDR1 MDHEN and CDR2 SYDVKM. The CDR3 measures 17 amino acids from cysteine to phenylalanine. The read is trimmed to its CDR3 DNA, 51 bases read in frame from base 1. The V end gives up 5 bases and the J end 4 bases, leaving 8 bases in the junction not matched to a gene. The sample was PBMCs. This receptor chain uses TRBV28 and TRBJ2-5, and 15 junction bases match TRBD2. The receptor was derived from a woman in her late teens or twenties in good health and CMV-seronegative. The CDR3 is CASSPGLAGGLGETQYF. At the DNA level, the sequence is TGTGCCAGCAGTCCTGGACTAGCGGGAGGGTTGGGAGAGACCCAGTACTTC. Outside the CDR3, residues come from the reference TRBV28 and TRBJ2-5 proteins, so the full variable domain is: DVKVTQSSRYLVKRTGEKVFLECVQDMDHENMFWYRQDPGLGLRLIYFSYDVKMKEKGDIPEGYSVSREKKERFSLILESASTNQTSMYLCASSPGLAGGLGETQYFGPGTRLLVL.